The 19 T cell receptor beta chains presented below share a single source sample, sequenced in a study of graft-versus-host responses after intestinal transplantation. The graft tissue was processed, and this released both intraepithelial and lamina propria lymphocytes. TCRdb keeps only in-frame clones here, not all; method: immunoSEQ multiplex PCR. The sample has about 15,000 clones; roughly two thirds are singletons. The source material was ileum tissue, sampled 650 to 700 days after intestinal transplantation. These receptors were obtained from a human patient who received an intestinal transplant, so some T cells may come from the graft donor.

J is TRBJ2-7 and V is TRBV19; possible D gene TRBD1, 6 bases. This CDR3 spans 12 amino acids. Germline V gene lookup returns CDR1 LNHDA and CDR2 SQIVND (reference sequence). V lost 8 bases and J lost 4, with 12 bases in between. As DNA, the CDR3 is TGTGCCAGTTCCCACAGGGAGTACGAGCAGTACTTC. This sequence encodes CASSHREYEQYF.

The V and J genes are TRBV4-3 and TRBJ1-1; D is ambiguous. V lost 1 base, J lost 2 bases, and 14 bases lay in between. CDR1 is LGHNA and CDR2 is YSLEER in the germline V gene. CDR3 length: 16 amino acids. Here the CDR3 DNA reads TGCGCCAGCAGCCAAGGCCTAGGTCGGAGAAACACTGAAGCTTTCTTT. This gives the protein CASSQGLGRRNTEAFF.

The rearrangement links TRBV29-1 to TRBJ2-2, with D possibly being TRBD1 (5 bases). The CDR3 has 14 residues. V lost 7 bases and J 4 bases, leaving 16 bases between the germline ends. Germline V CDR1 and CDR2: SQVTM, ANQGSEA. The CDR3 DNA sequence: TGCAGCGCTCTAGACAGTTTAGGCACCGGGGAGCTGTTTTTT. Its translation: CSALDSLGTGELFF.

The chain employs TRBV4-3 and TRBJ2-3; no firm D call. CDR1 and CDR2 from the germline V gene are LGHNA and YSLEER. The CDR3 contains 18 residues. V lost 1 base and J lost 1, with 18 bases in between. For the CDR3, the DNA is TGCGCCAGCAGCCAAGGAGTATCCGGCATCCGGGGCACAGATACGCAGTATTTT. Its protein is CASSQGVSGIRGTDTQYF.

V is TRBV6-1 and J is TRBJ2-3; TRBD2 aligns across 9 bases. The CDR3 sequence is 16 residues long. Germline CDR1 is MNHNS and CDR2 is SASEGT. J lost 1 base, V lost 8 bases, and 10 bases had no gene match. The CDR3 DNA is TGTGCCAGCGGTGGCGGGGGGGCCTTCGGCACAGATACGCAGTATTTT. Translated: CASGGGGAFGTDTQYF.

The V gene is TRBV19, the J gene TRBJ2-7, with D perhaps matching TRBD1 (5 bases). CDR1 is LNHDA, CDR2 SQIVND, per germline (reference sequence). Trimming pared 3 bases from V and 6 bases from J, leaving 15 bases between. CDR3 length: 14 residues. The CDR3 region has the DNA TGTGCCAGTAGTATGTTCCCAGGGATGGGCGAGCAGTACTTC. It codes for CASSMFPGMGEQYF.

J is TRBJ2-4 and V is TRBV5-1; 11 positions agree with TRBD2. The CDR3 length is 20 residues. Looked up from germline, CDR1 is SGHRS and CDR2 is YFSETQ. The V segment lost 0 bases and the J segment 1 base; nucleotides outside the gene matches: 12. The CDR3 loop is CASSLVLLAGGSWAKNIQYF. DNA for the CDR3: TGCGCCAGCAGCTTGGTTCTCCTAGCGGGGGGCTCATGGGCCAAAAACATTCAGTACTTC.

V and J are TRBV5-8 and TRBJ2-3, with D possibly TRBD2 on 6 matching bases. Per germline, CDR1 SGHTS and CDR2 YDEGEE. Trimming took 0 bases from V and 2 from J, leaving 13 bases between them. The CDR3 is 16 residues long. CDR3 protein: CASSLEVGSYTDTQYF. The CDR3 DNA is TGTGCCAGCAGCTTGGAGGTCGGGAGTTACACAGATACGCAGTATTTT.

The chain employs TRBV4-2 and TRBJ2-5; 9 bases are a match to TRBD2. The DNA end lines up better with TRBJ2-7; the J call may be wrong. The CDR3 is 19 amino acids. CDR1 LGHNA and CDR2 YNFKEQ come from the germline V gene. The CDR3 protein is CASSPTIPGSSGTYYEQYF. CDR3 bases: TGTGCCAGCAGCCCTACTATCCCGGGCTCTAGCGGGACCTACTACGAGCAGTACTTC.

The genes are TRBV5-1 and TRBJ2-3; 8 nucleotides agree with TRBD1. CDR1 is SGHRS, CDR2 YFSETQ, per germline. Trimming removed 0 bases from V and 1 base from J; junction bases left unmatched: 7. CDR3 length: 17 residues. CDR3: CASSLGQGASGTDTQYF. The CDR3 nucleotides are TGCGCCAGCAGCTTGGGGCAGGGGGCGTCCGGCACAGATACGCAGTATTTT. Full variable domain (outside the CDR3, taken from reference TRBV5-1 and TRBJ2-3): KAGVTQTPRYLIKTRGQQVTLSCSPISGHRSVSWYQQTPGQGLQFLFEYFSETQRNKGNFPGRFSGRQFSNSRSEMNVSTLELGDSALYLCASSLGQGASGTDTQYFGPGTRLTVL.

The CDR3, as DNA: TGTGCCAGCAGCGCCGACGGTAGCAAAAGCTCCTATAATTCACCCCTCCACTTT. This encodes CASSADGSKSSYNSPLHF. The rearrangement joins TRBV11-3 to TRBJ1-6; D not resolved. This CDR3 has 18 amino acids. In germline, CDR1 is SGHNT, CDR2 YENEEA. Trimming removed 5 bases at V and 0 bases at J, with 17 bases between. Together with reference TRBV11-3 and TRBJ1-6, the CDR3 gives the full variable domain: EAGVVQSPRYKIIEKKQPVAFWCNPISGHNTLYWYLQNLGQGPELLIRYENEEAVDDSQLPKDRFSAERLKGVDSTLKIQPAELGDSAVYLCASSADGSKSSYNSPLHFGNGTRLTVT.

This chain uses TRBV27 with TRBJ2-7, with TRBD1 as a possible D gene (5 bases). The CDR3 covers 15 residues. Looked up from germline, CDR1 is MNHEY and CDR2 is SMNVEV (reference sequence). The germline V and J ends were trimmed by 7 bases and 1 base, with 17 bases remaining between them. CDR3 protein: CASKIKTAYSYEQYF. The CDR3 DNA reads as TGTGCCAGCAAAATAAAGACAGCGTATTCCTACGAGCAGTACTTC.

This clone was seen once. This rearrangement joins TRBV19 to TRBJ1-1, with 8 bases that match TRBD1. The germline gives CDR1 LNHDA, CDR2 SQIVND (reference sequence). The CDR3 is made up of 14 amino acids. Germline trimming cut 4 bases from V and 2 bases from J; bases unmatched to any gene: 3. CDR3 protein: CASSTGTGNTEAFF. The CDR3 DNA is TGTGCCAGTAGTACCGGGACAGGAAACACTGAAGCTTTCTTT. The whole variable domain, filled in from reference TRBV19 and TRBJ1-1, reads DGGITQSPKYLFRKEGQNVTLSCEQNLNHDAMYWYRQDPGQGLRLIYYSQIVNDFQKGDIAEGYSVSREKKESFPLTVTSAQKNPTAFYLCASSTGTGNTEAFFGQGTRLTVV.

The chain links TRBV7-9 to TRBJ2-5; D is uncertain. Germline V CDR1 and CDR2: SEHNR, FQNEAQ (reference sequence). The CDR3 is 15 amino acids. Deletions cut 3 bases from V and 4 bases from J, with 15 bases between. The CDR3 sequence is CASSFTMPLGETQYF. Here the CDR3 DNA reads TGTGCCAGCAGCTTCACCATGCCCCTAGGAGAGACCCAGTACTTC.

The chain recombines TRBV6-1 with TRBJ2-4, with D tentatively TRBD2 (5 bases). There are 15 residues in the CDR3. V was pared by 2 bases and J by 9 bases, with 17 bases between. Germline V CDR1 and CDR2: MNHNS, SASEGT. The CDR3 coding sequence is TGTGCCAGCAGTGAAATTGAGGGCCTGCGTAGCATTCAGTACTTC. Translation gives CASSEIEGLRSIQYF.

This chain connects TRBV5-1 to TRBJ1-3, with D perhaps TRBD1 (6 bases). The CDR3 is 18 residues long. V was shortened by 4 bases and J by 0 bases, with 20 bases between the two germline ends. Looked up from germline, CDR1 is SGHRS and CDR2 is YFSETQ. The CDR3 region has the DNA TGCGCCAGCAGCCCGAAGCCCGGGGACACCGTCTCTGGAAACACCATATATTTT. Translating it yields CASSPKPGDTVSGNTIYF.

The J gene is TRBJ2-3, the V gene TRBV4-3; 7 bases are shared with TRBD1. CDR3 length equals 15 residues. Germline loops: CDR1 LGHNA, CDR2 YSLEER. With V trimmed by 0 bases and J by 4 bases, 4 bases remained unmatched. The CDR3 is CASSQETGSADTQYF. As DNA, the CDR3 is TGCGCCAGCAGCCAAGAGACAGGGAGTGCAGATACGCAGTATTTT.

V gene TRBV14 combines with J gene TRBJ1-2, with D hard to call. V was cut by 1 base and J by 5 bases, with 8 bases left in between. The V gene's germline CDR1 is SGHDN and CDR2 FVKESK. This CDR3 is 13 amino acids long. The CDR3 DNA reads TGTGCCAGCAGCCAAGGCCAACGGTATGGCTACACCTTC. Encoded protein: CASSQGQRYGYTF.

The chain employs TRBV4-3 and TRBJ2-7, with 9 bases lining up with TRBD2. Trimming removed 5 bases from V and 7 bases from J; junction bases left unmatched: 12. The CDR3 runs to 15 residues. CDR1 and CDR2 from the germline V gene are LGHNA and YSLEER. This CDR3 reads CASSSRWRGGDEQYF. CDR3 nucleotide sequence: TGCGCCAGCAGCTCCAGGTGGCGGGGGGGAGATGAGCAGTACTTC.